The 18 T cell receptor beta chains in this list originate from one sample, sequenced in a study of blood T cell repertoires in COVID-19 (TCRdb year 2020). Receptors were amplified or captured by the immunoSEQ multiplex PCR assay. Not all clones reach the TCRdb copy of this immuneACCESS table, which keeps in-frame sequences only. Checked studies attribute under half of the gap to unresolved V genes and leave the rest unexplained. Across this sample there are tens of thousands of clones, with 70% to 80% seen only once. About 26% of the sample comes from the top ten. The sequencing input was peripheral blood. All receptors come from a man in his fifties or sixties with active or convalescent COVID-19.

The rearrangement uses TRBV2 and TRBJ1-2; 11 bases line up with TRBD1. The V segment lost 5 bases and the J segment 5 bases; nucleotides outside the gene matches: 10. CDR1 and CDR2 from the germline V gene are SNHLY and FYNNEI. The CDR3 consists of 16 residues. The CDR3 reads CASSLTNRDRGYGYTF. The CDR3 bases are TGTGCCAGCAGTCTGACCAACCGGGACAGGGGGTATGGCTACACCTTC.

The rearrangement links TRBV7-2 to TRBJ2-2; 9 bases fit TRBD1. J gave up 3 bases and V 4 bases, and 6 bases lay outside the gene matches. This CDR3 has 16 amino acids. Germline assignment: CDR1 SGHTA and CDR2 FQGNSA. The CDR3 nucleotides are TGTGCCAGCAGCTACTCCGGGACAGGGTACACCGGGGAGCTGTTTTTT. Translated, it gives CASSYSGTGYTGELFF.

The gene calls are TRBV5-4 and TRBJ2-7, with D perhaps TRBD1 (5 bases). CDR3 length: 14 residues. Trimming left V 3 bases short and J 2 bases short, with 12 bases between. Germline CDR1 and CDR2: SGHNT and YYREEE (reference sequence). The CDR3 is CASSSGFLTYEQYF. CDR3 bases: TGTGCCAGCAGCTCAGGGTTTTTAACCTACGAGCAGTACTTC.

CDR3 in amino acids: CASSQEGLTRDTQYF. For the CDR3, the DNA is TGTGCCAGCAGCCAAGAAGGTCTGACACGAGATACGCAGTATTTT. The chain carries TRBV3-1 (or the pseudogene TRBV3-2) and TRBJ2-3; D is ambiguous. The V end was cut by 0 bases, the J end by 5 bases, with 12 bases between. The length of the CDR3 is 15 residues. Per the germline V gene, CDR1 is LGHDT and CDR2 is YNNKEL (reference sequence).

This chain connects TRBV6-6 to TRBJ1-5; maybe TRBD1 (6 bases). Deletions cut 4 bases from V and 6 bases from J, with 19 bases between. This CDR3 contains 16 residues. Germline lookup yields CDR1 MNHNY and CDR2 SVGAGI (reference sequence). The CDR3 reads CASSSLQGSDLQPQHF. CDR3 sequence (DNA): TGTGCCAGCAGTTCCCTACAGGGTAGTGACCTTCAGCCCCAGCATTTT.

The rearrangement uses TRBV27 and TRBJ1-6; D call uncertain. CDR3 length: 13 amino acids. V lost 3 bases to trimming and J lost 9 bases, with 9 bases between them. CDR1 is MNHEY, CDR2 SMNVEV, per germline (reference sequence). The CDR3 here is CASSFFFSSPLHF. The CDR3 DNA reads TGTGCCAGCAGTTTCTTTTTCTCTTCACCCCTCCACTTT.

The chain has TRBV3-1 (or the pseudogene TRBV3-2) and TRBJ1-1, with 9 positions matching TRBD1. CDR1 LGHDT and CDR2 YNNKEL come from the germline V gene (reference sequence). The trim removed 6 bases at V and 7 bases at J, leaving 9 bases unmatched. The CDR3 has 14 amino acids. CDR3 sequence (DNA): TGTGCCAGCAGACCGGGACAGGGAGGGAGTGAAGCTTTCTTT. It specifies CASRPGQGGSEAFF.

The V call is TRBV9, the J call TRBJ2-3; a possible D gene is TRBD1 (5 bases). The germline CDR1 and CDR2 sequences are SGDLS and YYNGEE. V lost 0 bases, J lost 0 bases, and 11 bases lay in between. The CDR3 sequence is 16 residues long. The CDR3 loop reads CASSVEQVPSTDTQYF. The CDR3 DNA reads TGTGCCAGCAGCGTAGAACAGGTCCCTAGCACAGATACGCAGTATTTT.

The J gene is TRBJ2-1, the V gene TRBV7-2, with TRBD1 matching over 8 bases. The V gene end was trimmed by 8 bases and the J gene end by 1 base; junction bases not matched to a gene: 10. Germline V gene sequence: CDR1 SGHTA, CDR2 FQGNSA. The length of the CDR3 is 16 residues. The CDR3 protein is CASRRTGRRSYNEQFF. The CDR3 coding sequence is TGTGCCAGCCGCAGGACAGGGCGGCGTTCCTACAATGAGCAGTTCTTC.

The rearrangement joins TRBV2 to TRBJ1-4, with 11 nucleotides matching TRBD1. With 8 bases clipped from V and 3 bases from J, the junction kept 5 bases outside the gene matches. Germline V gives CDR1 SNHLY, CDR2 FYNNEI. The CDR3 has 15 amino acids. In nucleotides, the CDR3 is TGTGCCAGCCGGGACAGGGGGATCGCTAATGAAAAACTGTTTTTT. Translated, it gives CASRDRGIANEKLFF. The full variable domain, in which reference TRBV2 and TRBJ1-4 provide the parts outside the CDR3, is EPEVTQTPSHQVTQMGQEVILRCVPISNHLYFYWYRQILGQKVEFLVSFYNNEISEKSEIFDDQFSVERPDGSNFTLKIRSTKLEDSAMYFCASRDRGIANEKLFFGSGTQLSVL.

The rearrangement joins TRBV9 to TRBJ1-6; D is possibly TRBD1 (6 bases). The CDR3 runs to 15 residues. Trimming pared 6 bases from V and 7 bases from J, leaving 17 bases between. Germline values: CDR1 SGDLS, CDR2 YYNGEE. The CDR3 region is CASTPGGQGNSPLHF. The CDR3 coding sequence is TGTGCCAGCACCCCCGGGGGGCAGGGGAATTCACCCCTCCACTTT.

V usage is TRBV28 and J usage is TRBJ1-3; no clear D. Germline loops: CDR1 MDHEN, CDR2 SYDVKM. The CDR3 consists of 14 residues. V lost 3 bases, J lost 0 bases, and 6 bases lay in between. The DNA for the CDR3 is TGTGCCAGCAGTTTTAGACACTCTGGAAACACCATATATTTT. Amino acids: CASSFRHSGNTIYF.

CDR3 sequence: CASSSGQANEKLFF. Written as DNA, the CDR3 is TGTGCCAGTAGCTCCGGACAGGCTAATGAAAAACTGTTTTTT. V is TRBV19 and J is TRBJ1-4, with 7 bases fitting TRBD1. With V trimmed by 6 bases and J by 3 bases, 4 bases remained unmatched. Germline V gives CDR1 LNHDA, CDR2 SQIVND (reference sequence). This CDR3 has 14 residues.

The chain joins TRBV29-1 to TRBJ1-2, with 10 bases aligning to TRBD1. CDR3 length: 15 residues. V was pared by 0 bases and J by 3 bases, with 4 bases of the junction left unmatched. Germline loops: CDR1 SQVTM, CDR2 ANQGSEA. The CDR3 spells CSVEDSGTGDYGYTF. The DNA of the CDR3 is TGCAGCGTTGAAGATAGCGGGACAGGGGACTATGGCTACACCTTC.

The chain is built from TRBV27 and TRBJ1-2; D ambiguous. Per the germline V gene, CDR1 is MNHEY and CDR2 is SMNVEV (reference sequence). The CDR3 consists of 15 residues. The V and J ends lost 0 bases and 1 base respectively, with 9 bases between them. The CDR3 nucleotides are TGTGCCAGCAGTTTATCGGGAGGGATTAACTATGGCTACACCTTC. This codes for CASSLSGGINYGYTF.

The chain carries TRBV5-4 and TRBJ2-5, with D perhaps TRBD1 (6 bases). V gave up 4 bases and J gave up 2 bases, with 18 bases separating them. CDR3 size: 16 residues. Germline V CDR1 and CDR2: SGHNT, YYREEE (reference sequence). CDR3: CASSETPTGYQETQYF. The CDR3 DNA reads as TGTGCCAGCAGCGAGACCCCTACAGGGTATCAAGAGACCCAGTACTTC.

The chain combines TRBV4-2 with TRBJ2-7; D remains ambiguous. The germline V gene encodes CDR1 LGHNA and CDR2 YNFKEQ. This CDR3 region has 12 residues. V lost 1 base to trimming and J lost 7 bases, with 8 bases between them. The chain's CDR3 is CASSQVAGEQYF. The CDR3 region has the DNA TGTGCCAGCAGCCAAGTAGCCGGGGAGCAGTACTTC.

This clone appeared a few times. V and J are TRBV5-1 and TRBJ1-1; the match to TRBD1 covers 9 bases. Germline trimming cut 5 bases from V and 8 bases from J; bases unmatched to any gene: 4. CDR3 length: 12 amino acids. Germline assignment: CDR1 SGHRS and CDR2 YFSETQ. CDR3 amino acids: CASRRTGDEAFF. CDR3 sequence (DNA): TGCGCCAGCAGACGGACAGGGGACGAAGCTTTCTTT.